Shown below are 4 T cell receptor beta chains from a single sample sequenced in a study of monozygotic twins with inflammatory bowel disease. Reprocessing the 5' RACE reads, TCRdb reports a single entry for every CDR3 protein and omits DNA. The sample's table shows 150,000 to 200,000 distinct CDR3 sequences. The sequencing sample was made of blood. These receptor sequences come from a human donor with ulcerative colitis or Crohn's disease, or a healthy co-twin of an affected twin (not recorded which).

The V call is TRBV28, the J call TRBJ2-3; TCRdb indicates TRBD1, and absent DNA this call remains unverified. This CDR3 has 14 residues. Germline V gene lookup returns CDR1 MDHEN and CDR2 SYDVKM. CDR3 in amino acids: CASSLGQVTDTQYF. Looking up the rest from reference TRBV28 and TRBJ2-3 gives the full variable domain: DVKVTQSSRYLVKRTGEKVFLECVQDMDHENMFWYRQDPGLGLRLIYFSYDVKMKEKGDIPEGYSVSREKKERFSLILESASTNQTSMYLCASSLGQVTDTQYFGPGTRLTVL.

The gene calls are TRBV20-1 and TRBJ2-1; TCRdb indicates TRBD2, and absent DNA this call remains unverified. This CDR3 is built from 15 residues. The germline V gene encodes CDR1 DFQATT and CDR2 SNEGSKA (reference sequence). The CDR3 sequence: CSATPAGGPYNEQFF.

V gene TRBV18 combines with J gene TRBJ1-3. CDR1 is KGHSH and CDR2 is LQKENI in the germline V gene. The CDR3 is made up of 13 amino acids. CDR3: CASSADSGNTIYF.

V and J are TRBV7-6 and TRBJ1-2; TCRdb's assignment of TRBD1 cannot be checked, as there is no DNA. The length of the CDR3 is 21 residues. CDR1 is SGHVS, CDR2 FNYEAQ, per germline. CDR3 in amino acids: CASSLAEHHRGPFGTNYGYTF.